This T cell receptor beta chain comes out of a study of shared clonotypes between healthy human individuals. All of the donors resided in Nashville, Tennessee, and each was a Caucasian adult. General observations from the study: When naive CD4 clonotypes were compared across a handful of donors, approximately 4.9% were shared. Relative to their counterparts shared across all four donors, non-shared clonotypes exhibited diminished generation probabilities.

CDR3 size: 13 residues. Trimming removed 1 base from V and 6 bases from J; junction bases left unmatched: 3. Germline V lookup: CDR1 SSHAT, CDR2 FNYEAQ (reference sequence). The assay used deep level. Sequencing was performed with immunoSEQ multiplex PCR; in TCRdb, only in-frame clones are kept and a portion is missing. The sample carries more than 150,000 clones, roughly 91% recorded once. On this clone: Its antigen is unidentified.

The clonotype was recovered from a woman aged 30 to 39 in good health. The chain is built from TRBV7-7 and TRBJ2-7; TRBD2 matches 7 bases. The sequencing sample was made of naive CD4+ T cells sorted from blood. The sample's subset: CD45RA+ positively selected. The CDR3 region has the DNA TGTGCCAGCAGCTTAGATAGGACTAGCGAGCAGTACTTC. Its protein is CASSLDRTSEQYF.